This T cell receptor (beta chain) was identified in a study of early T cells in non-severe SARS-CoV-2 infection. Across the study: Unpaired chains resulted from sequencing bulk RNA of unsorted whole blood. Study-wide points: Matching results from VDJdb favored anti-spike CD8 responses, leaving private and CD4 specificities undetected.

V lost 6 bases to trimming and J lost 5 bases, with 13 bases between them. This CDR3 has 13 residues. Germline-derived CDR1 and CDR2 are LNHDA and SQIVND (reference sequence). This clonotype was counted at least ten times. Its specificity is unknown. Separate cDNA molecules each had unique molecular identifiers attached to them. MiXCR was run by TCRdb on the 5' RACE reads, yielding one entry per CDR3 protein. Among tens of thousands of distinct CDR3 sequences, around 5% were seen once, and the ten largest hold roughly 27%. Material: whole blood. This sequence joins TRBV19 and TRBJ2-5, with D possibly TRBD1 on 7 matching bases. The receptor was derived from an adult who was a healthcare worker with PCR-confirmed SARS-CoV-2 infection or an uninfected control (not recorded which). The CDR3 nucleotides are TGTGCCAGTAGCCAGGGGGGCCGCGAGACCCAGTACTTC. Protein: CASSQGGRETQYF.